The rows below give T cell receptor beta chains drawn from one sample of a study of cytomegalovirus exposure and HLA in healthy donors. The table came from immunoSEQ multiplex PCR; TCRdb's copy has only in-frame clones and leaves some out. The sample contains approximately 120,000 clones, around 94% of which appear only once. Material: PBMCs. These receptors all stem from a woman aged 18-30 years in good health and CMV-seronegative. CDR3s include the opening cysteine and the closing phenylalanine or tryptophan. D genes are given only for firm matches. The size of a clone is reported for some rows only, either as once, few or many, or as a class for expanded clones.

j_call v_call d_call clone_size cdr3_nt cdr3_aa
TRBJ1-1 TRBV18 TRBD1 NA TGTGCCAGCTCCCCGACAGGGGTGACTGAAGCTTTCTTT CASSPTGVTEAFF
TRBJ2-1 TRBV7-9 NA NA TGTGCCAGCAGCTTAGCCAACTTGTACTCCTACAATGAGCAGTTCTTC CASSLANLYSYNEQFF
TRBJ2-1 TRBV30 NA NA TGTGCCTGGGGCTTGGGGGGGCCCTACAATGAGCAGTTCTTC CAWGLGGPYNEQFF
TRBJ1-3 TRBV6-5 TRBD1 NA TGTGCCAGCAGGGACACAGGGGGCTCTGGAAACACCATATATTTT CASRDTGGSGNTIYF
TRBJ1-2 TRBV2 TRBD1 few TGTGCCAGCGGAAGGGACAGCCTTGTGGCTTCCTTC CASGRDSLVASF
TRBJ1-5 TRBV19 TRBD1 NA TGTGCCAGTAGTATTACAGGGGGCCGACAGCCCCAGCATTTT CASSITGGRQPQHF
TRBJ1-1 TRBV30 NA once TGTGCCTGGAGTGTACTGGGCAGGGACACTGAAGCTTTCTTT CAWSVLGRDTEAFF
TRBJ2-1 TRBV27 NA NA TGTGCCAGCAGTTTATATCATGGCTTGGGACAAGGAAGGCGGGAGCAGTTCTTC CASSLYHGLGQGRREQFF
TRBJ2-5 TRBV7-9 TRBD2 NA TGTGCCAGCAGCTTAACGTCTGGGCGGGAGGAGACCCAGTACTTC CASSLTSGREETQYF
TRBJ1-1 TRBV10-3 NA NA TGTGCCATCAGAGGGACACCGAAGGGAGAAACTGAAGCTTTCTTT CAIRGTPKGETEAFF
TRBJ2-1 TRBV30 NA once TGTGCCTGGAGTGGGGGGCAAAACCAGTTCTTC CAWSGGQNQFF
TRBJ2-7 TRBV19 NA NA TGTGCCAGTAGTATTTCGAGCGTGGGCTCCTACGAGCAGTACTTC CASSISSVGSYEQYF
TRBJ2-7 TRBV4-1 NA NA TGCGCCAGCAGCCAAGAAGGTACAGTCTACGAGCAGTACTTC CASSQEGTVYEQYF
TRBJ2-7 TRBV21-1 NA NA TGTGCCAGCAGCAAACAGGGGACGAGCTCCTACGAGCAGTACTTC CASSKQGTSSYEQYF
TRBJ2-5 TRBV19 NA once TGTGCCAGTAGTCAACTCCCTATCCAGACCCAGTACTTC CASSQLPIQTQYF
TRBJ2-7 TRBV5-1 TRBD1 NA TGCGCCAGCAGCTCTAGACAGGGGACGAAGCAGTACTTC CASSSRQGTKQYF
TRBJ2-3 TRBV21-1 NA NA TGTGCCCGCGACCTTAGGAGGTTCGGACGGGCAGATACGCAGTATTTT CARDLRRFGRADTQYF
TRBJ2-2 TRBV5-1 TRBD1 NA TGCGCCAGCAGCTTGGCCAGGACAGGGAAGTGGGGGGAGCTGTTTTTT CASSLARTGKWGELFF
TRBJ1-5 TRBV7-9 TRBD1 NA TGTGCCAGCGGACAGGGGGATCAGCCCCAGCATTTT CASGQGDQPQHF
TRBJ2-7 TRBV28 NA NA TGTGCCAGCAAGGGGCCGGGCTCCTACGAGCAGTACTTC CASKGPGSYEQYF
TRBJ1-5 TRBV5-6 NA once TGTGCCAGCAGCCGAGCAGGGTCCAATCAGCCCCAGCATTTT CASSRAGSNQPQHF
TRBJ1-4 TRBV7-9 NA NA TGTGCCAGCAGCTTTTGGGGGCAGGTGAATGAAAAACTGTTTTTT CASSFWGQVNEKLFF
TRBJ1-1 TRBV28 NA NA TGTGCCAGCAGTCCCCTGGAGGGGACGGCTGAAGCTTTCTTT CASSPLEGTAEAFF
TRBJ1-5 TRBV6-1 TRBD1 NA TGTGCCAGCAGTGAATTTCAGGACAGGGGGCAAGGTTGGTCCAATCAGCCCCAGCATTTT CASSEFQDRGQGWSNQPQHF
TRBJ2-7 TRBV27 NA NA TGTGCCAGCAGTTTATATGGGAGCTCCTACGAGCAGTACTTC CASSLYGSSYEQYF
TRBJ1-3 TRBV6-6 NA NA TGTGCCAGCAGTTACCCCCCCGCGTCCTCTGGAAACACCATATATTTT CASSYPPASSGNTIYF
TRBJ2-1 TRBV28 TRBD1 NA TGTGCCAGCAGCCTCTACCGGGACAGGGGCAATGAGCAGTTCTTC CASSLYRDRGNEQFF
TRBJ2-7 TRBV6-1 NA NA TGTGCCAGCAGTGATAGGGGCAGGGCCTACGAGCAGTACTTC CASSDRGRAYEQYF
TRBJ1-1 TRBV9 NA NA TGTGCCAGCAGCGTGGGCCAGCCTACTGAAGCTTTCTTT CASSVGQPTEAFF
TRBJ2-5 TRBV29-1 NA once TGCAGCGCCATGACGGACAATAAGACCCAGTACTTC CSAMTDNKTQYF
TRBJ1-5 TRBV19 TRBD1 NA TGTGCCAGTAGTCTTCTTCCGGGACAGACAAATCAGCCCCAGCATTTT CASSLLPGQTNQPQHF
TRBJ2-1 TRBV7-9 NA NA TGTGCCAGCGGTCGAGACACCTACAATGAGCAGTTCTTC CASGRDTYNEQFF
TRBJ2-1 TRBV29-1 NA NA TGCAGCGTTGAAGCAGGCAGGGGATGGTACAATGAGCAGTTCTTC CSVEAGRGWYNEQFF
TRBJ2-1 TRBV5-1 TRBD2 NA TGCGCCAGCAGCTTAGGACTAGCGGGAGTGGGTGAGCAGTTCTTC CASSLGLAGVGEQFF
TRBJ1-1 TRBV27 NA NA TGTGCCAGCAGTTTAGAGGCGTTGGACACTGAAGCTTTCTTT CASSLEALDTEAFF
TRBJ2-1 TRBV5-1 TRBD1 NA TGCGCCAGCAGCTCCCTCCTCGGACAGGGGGCTCGAAATGAGCAGTTCTTC CASSSLLGQGARNEQFF
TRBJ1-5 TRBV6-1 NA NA TGTGCCAGCAGCCCCCCCGGGGGCAATCAGCCCCAGCATTTT CASSPPGGNQPQHF
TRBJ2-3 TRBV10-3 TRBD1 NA TGTGCCATCAGTGCGGACAGGGGCCGCACAGATACGCAGTATTTT CAISADRGRTDTQYF
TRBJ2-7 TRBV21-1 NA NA TGTGCCAGCAGCAAAGACAGGGGACATTTCTCCGACGATGGCGAGCAGTACTTC CASSKDRGHFSDDGEQYF
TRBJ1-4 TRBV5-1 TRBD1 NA TGCGCCAGCAGCCCCCGGACAGGAAACAATGAAAAACTGTTTTTT CASSPRTGNNEKLFF
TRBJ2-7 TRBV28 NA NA TGTGCCAGCAGTTTAAGGGGACTGAAGACCTACGAGCAGTACTTC CASSLRGLKTYEQYF
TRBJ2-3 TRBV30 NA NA TGTGCCTGGAGTGTACAGGGCACAGATACGCAGTATTTT CAWSVQGTDTQYF
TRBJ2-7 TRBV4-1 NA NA TGCGCCAGCAGCCCCCTGAGGGTAAAGGTCGACGAGCAGTACTTC CASSPLRVKVDEQYF
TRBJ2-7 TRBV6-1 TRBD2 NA TGTGCCAGCAGTGTTACGCTAGCGGGTACCTACGAGCAGTACTTC CASSVTLAGTYEQYF
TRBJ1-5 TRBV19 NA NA TGTGCCTCCCAGAGTCTGGAGGGTGGTCAGCCCCAGCATTTT CASQSLEGGQPQHF
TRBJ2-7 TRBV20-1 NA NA TGCAGTGCTCAGGGTTTCTACGAGCAGTACTTC CSAQGFYEQYF
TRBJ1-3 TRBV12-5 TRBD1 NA TGTGCTAGTGGTTTGGTACATGAGGGGGCTTGGGGAAACACCATATATTTT CASGLVHEGAWGNTIYF
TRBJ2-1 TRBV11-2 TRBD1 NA TGTGCCAGCAGCTTAGCGTGGGGACAGGGGCCCAATGAGCAGTTCTTC CASSLAWGQGPNEQFF
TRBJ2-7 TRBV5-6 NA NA TGTGCCAGCAGCTTAGGCAGCGATCCCTACGAGCAGTACTTC CASSLGSDPYEQYF
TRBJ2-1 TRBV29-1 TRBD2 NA TGCAGCGTGACCCGGACTAGCGGGAGGAACGATGAGCAGTTCTTC CSVTRTSGRNDEQFF
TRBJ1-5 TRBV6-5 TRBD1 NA TGTGCCAGCAGTGGGGGCGACAGGGGAGGGCAGCCCCAGCATTTT CASSGGDRGGQPQHF
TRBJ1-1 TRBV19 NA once TGTGCCAGTAGTACCATCATGAACACTGAAGCTTTCTTT CASSTIMNTEAFF
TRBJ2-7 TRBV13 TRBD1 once TGTGCCAGCAGCTGGGACAGGGGAATCGAGCAGTACTTC CASSWDRGIEQYF
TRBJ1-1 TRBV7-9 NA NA TGTGCCAGCAGCCTACTACATCGAGGGTTCGCCGTGAACACTGAAGCTTTCTTT CASSLLHRGFAVNTEAFF
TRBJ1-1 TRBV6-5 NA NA TGTGCCAGCCGCGGGCAGAGGAATGGTGAAGCTTTCTTT CASRGQRNGEAFF